This entry is about one TCR beta chain. This CDR3 comprises 16 residues. Germline loops: CDR1 LGHNA, CDR2 YSLEER. After removal of 1 base from V and 4 bases from J, the junction contained 9 bases not matched to a gene. The authors' processing: Using reference gene primer amplification, nucleated cell counts were estimated. Produced via immunoSEQ multiplex PCR; TCRdb's table is partial and in-frame only. V and J calls and clone size are given by that table; D and trimming were obtained from the DNA. The repertoire holds some 65,000 clones, with about 82% as singletons. This specimen comes from a study of blood T cell repertoires in COVID-19. Study-wide background: Sample material is recorded as cDNA or gDNA derived from T cells, B-cell-depleted T cells, or PBMCs.

Sequenced sample: peripheral blood. The genes are TRBV4-3 and TRBJ2-7, with TRBD1 identical over 8 bases. The clonotype was recovered from a human donor in a cohort sampled during active COVID-19. The CDR3 is CASSQGRTGRGYEQYF. The CDR3, as DNA: TGCGCCAGCAGCCAAGGTAGGACAGGGAGAGGATACGAGCAGTACTTC.